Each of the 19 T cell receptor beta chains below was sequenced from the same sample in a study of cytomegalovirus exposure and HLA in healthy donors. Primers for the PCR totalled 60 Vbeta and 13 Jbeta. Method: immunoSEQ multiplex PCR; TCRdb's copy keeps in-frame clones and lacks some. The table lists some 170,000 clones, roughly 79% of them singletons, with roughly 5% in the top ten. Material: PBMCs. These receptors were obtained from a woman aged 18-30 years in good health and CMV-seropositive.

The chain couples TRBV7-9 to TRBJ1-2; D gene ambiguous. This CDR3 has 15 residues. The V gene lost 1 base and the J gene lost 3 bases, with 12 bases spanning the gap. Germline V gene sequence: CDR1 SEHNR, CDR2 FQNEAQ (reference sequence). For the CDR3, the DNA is TGTGCCAGCAGCTTAGGAGTCAGGTTCGACTATGGCTACACCTTC. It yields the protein CASSLGVRFDYGYTF.

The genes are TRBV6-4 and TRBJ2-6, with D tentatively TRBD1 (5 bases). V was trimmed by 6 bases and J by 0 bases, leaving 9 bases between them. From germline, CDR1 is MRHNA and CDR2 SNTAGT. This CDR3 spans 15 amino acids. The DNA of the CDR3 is TGTGCCAGCAGAACTGACAGCTCTGGGGCCAACGTCCTGACTTTC. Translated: CASRTDSSGANVLTF.

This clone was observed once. The CDR3 reads CAWSGGVSTDTQYF. Written as DNA, the CDR3 is TGTGCCTGGAGTGGGGGGGTTAGCACAGATACGCAGTATTTT. The V gene is TRBV30, the J gene TRBJ2-3, with D perhaps TRBD2 (6 bases). V lost 1 base and J 0 bases, leaving 8 bases between the germline ends. The length of the CDR3 is 14 residues. The germline V gene encodes CDR1 GTSNPN and CDR2 SVGIG (reference sequence).

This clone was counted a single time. CDR3 sequence: CASSPSTGSYGYTF. The CDR3 DNA sequence: TGTGCCAGCAGTCCCTCGACGGGGAGCTATGGCTACACCTTC. This chain joins TRBV25-1 and TRBJ1-2; D is ambiguous. CDR1 and CDR2 from the germline V gene are MGHDK and SYGVNS. CDR3 length equals 14 residues. The V end was cut by 5 bases, the J end by 4 bases, with 14 bases between.

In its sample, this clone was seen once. The CDR3 nucleotides are TGCGCCAGCACCAGACTAGCGGGGGGCACAGATACGCAGTATTTT. This sequence encodes CASTRLAGGTDTQYF. The rearrangement links TRBV4-1 to TRBJ2-3, with 12 nucleotides matching TRBD2. Trimming cost V 7 bases and J 1 base; bases outside gene matches: 3. CDR1 and CDR2 (germline): MGHRA, YSYEKL. The CDR3 runs 15 residues.

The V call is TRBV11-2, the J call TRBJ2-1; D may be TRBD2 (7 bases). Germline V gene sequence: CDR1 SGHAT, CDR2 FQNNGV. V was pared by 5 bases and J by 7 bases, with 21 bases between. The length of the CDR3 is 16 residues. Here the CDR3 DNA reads TGTGCCAGCAGCACCAATAGGGGGGGTGTAGGGAATGAGCAGTTCTTC. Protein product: CASSTNRGGVGNEQFF.

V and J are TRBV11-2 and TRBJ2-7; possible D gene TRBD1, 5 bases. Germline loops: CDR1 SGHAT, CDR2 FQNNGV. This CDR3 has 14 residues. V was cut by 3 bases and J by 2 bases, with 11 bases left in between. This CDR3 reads CASSFDSGTYEQYF. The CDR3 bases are TGTGCCAGCAGCTTTGACAGTGGGACCTACGAGCAGTACTTC.

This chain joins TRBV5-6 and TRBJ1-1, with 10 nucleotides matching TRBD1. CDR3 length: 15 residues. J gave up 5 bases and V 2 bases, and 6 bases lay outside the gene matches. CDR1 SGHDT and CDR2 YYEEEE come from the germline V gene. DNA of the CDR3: TGTGCCAGCAGCTTAGACAGGGGGCTGGGGACTGAAGCTTTCTTT. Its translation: CASSLDRGLGTEAFF.

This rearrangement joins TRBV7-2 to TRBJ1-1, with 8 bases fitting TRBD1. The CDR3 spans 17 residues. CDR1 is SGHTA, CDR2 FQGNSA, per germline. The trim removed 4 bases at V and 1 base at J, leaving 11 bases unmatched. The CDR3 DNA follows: TGTGCCAGCAGCTCCTTCAGGACAGGGCGGCGGAACACTGAAGCTTTCTTT. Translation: CASSSFRTGRRNTEAFF.

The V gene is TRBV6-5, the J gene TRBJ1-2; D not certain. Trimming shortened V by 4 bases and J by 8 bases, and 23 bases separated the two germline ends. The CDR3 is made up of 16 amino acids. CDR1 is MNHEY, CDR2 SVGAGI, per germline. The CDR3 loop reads CASSSVSGGRWVGYTF. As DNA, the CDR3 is TGTGCCAGCAGTTCAGTTTCGGGAGGGCGATGGGTCGGCTACACCTTC.

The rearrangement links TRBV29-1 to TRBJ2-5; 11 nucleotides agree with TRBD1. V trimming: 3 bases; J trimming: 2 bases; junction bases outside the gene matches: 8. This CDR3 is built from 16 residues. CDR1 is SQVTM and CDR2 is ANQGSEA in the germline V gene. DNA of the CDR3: TGCAGCGTTGATGGGGGGACAGGGGGAGGACAAGAGACCCAGTACTTC. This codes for CSVDGGTGGGQETQYF.

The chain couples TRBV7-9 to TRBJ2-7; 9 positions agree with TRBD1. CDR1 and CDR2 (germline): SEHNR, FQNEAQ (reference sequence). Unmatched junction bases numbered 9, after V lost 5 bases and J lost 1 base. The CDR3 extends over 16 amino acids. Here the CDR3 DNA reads TGTGCCAGCAGCGCGACCGGGACAGGGCCATCCTACGAGCAGTACTTC. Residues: CASSATGTGPSYEQYF.

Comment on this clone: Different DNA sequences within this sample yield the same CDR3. CDR3 sequence (DNA): TGCAGCGTTCGGGGACAGGGGGAACTCTACGAGCAGTACTTC. It is translated as CSVRGQGELYEQYF. The gene calls are TRBV29-1 and TRBJ2-7; 11 bases are shared with TRBD1. V lost 5 bases to trimming and J lost 3 bases; unmatched junction nucleotides: 6. The CDR3 is made up of 14 amino acids. CDR1 is SQVTM and CDR2 is ANQGSEA in the germline V gene.

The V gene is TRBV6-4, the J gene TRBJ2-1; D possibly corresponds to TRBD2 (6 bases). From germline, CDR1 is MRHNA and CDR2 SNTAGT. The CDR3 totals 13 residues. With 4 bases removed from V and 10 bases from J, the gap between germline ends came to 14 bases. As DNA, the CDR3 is TGTGCCAGCAGTGTTACCTGGAGGGGCGAGCAGTTCTTC. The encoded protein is CASSVTWRGEQFF.

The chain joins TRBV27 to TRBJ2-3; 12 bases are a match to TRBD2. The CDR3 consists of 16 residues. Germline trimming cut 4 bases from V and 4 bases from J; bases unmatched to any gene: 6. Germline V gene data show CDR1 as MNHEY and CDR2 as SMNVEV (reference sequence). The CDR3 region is CASSSRLAGDSDTQYF. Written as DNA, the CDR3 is TGTGCCAGCAGTTCCAGACTAGCGGGGGACTCAGATACGCAGTATTTT.

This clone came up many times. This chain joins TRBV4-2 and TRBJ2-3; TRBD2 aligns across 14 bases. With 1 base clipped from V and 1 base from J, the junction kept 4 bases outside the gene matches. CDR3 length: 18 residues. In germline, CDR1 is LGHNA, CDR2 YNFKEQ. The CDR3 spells CASSQGLAGGPGTDTQYF. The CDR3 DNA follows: TGTGCCAGCAGCCAAGGACTAGCGGGGGGGCCGGGCACAGATACGCAGTATTTT.

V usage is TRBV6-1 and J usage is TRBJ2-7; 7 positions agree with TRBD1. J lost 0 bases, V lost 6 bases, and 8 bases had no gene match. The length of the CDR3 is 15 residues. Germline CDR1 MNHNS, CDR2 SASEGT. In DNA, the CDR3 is TGTGCCAGCAGAGGGACAGCAAAGAGCTCCTACGAGCAGTACTTC. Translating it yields CASRGTAKSSYEQYF.

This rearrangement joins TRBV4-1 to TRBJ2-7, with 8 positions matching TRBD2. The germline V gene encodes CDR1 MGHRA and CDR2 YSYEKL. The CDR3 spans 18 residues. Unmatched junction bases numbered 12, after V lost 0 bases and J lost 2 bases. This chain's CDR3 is CASSQDPELLAETYEQYF. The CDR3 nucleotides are TGCGCCAGCAGCCAAGATCCCGAATTACTAGCGGAAACCTACGAGCAGTACTTC.

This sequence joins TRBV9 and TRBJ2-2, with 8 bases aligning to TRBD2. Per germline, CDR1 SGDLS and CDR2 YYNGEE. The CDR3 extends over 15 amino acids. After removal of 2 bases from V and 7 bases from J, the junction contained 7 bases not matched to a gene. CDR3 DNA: TGTGCCAGCAGCGTCCGAGCGGGGGAAGACGGGGAGCTGTTTTTT. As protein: CASSVRAGEDGELFF.